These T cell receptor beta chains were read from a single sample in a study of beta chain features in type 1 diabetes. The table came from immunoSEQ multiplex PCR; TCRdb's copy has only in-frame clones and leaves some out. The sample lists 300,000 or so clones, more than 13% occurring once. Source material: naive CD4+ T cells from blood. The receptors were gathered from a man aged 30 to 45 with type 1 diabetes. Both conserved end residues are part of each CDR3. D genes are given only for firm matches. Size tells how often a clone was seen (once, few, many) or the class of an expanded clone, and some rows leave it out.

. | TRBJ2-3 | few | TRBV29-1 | CSVRRRGQPVRSTDTQYF | TGCAGCGTTCGTCGGAGGGGGCAACCCGTCCGTAGCACAGATACGCAGTATTTT
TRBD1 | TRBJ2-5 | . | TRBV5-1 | CASSPWTGATQETQYF | TGCGCCAGCAGCCCCTGGACAGGGGCTACCCAAGAGACCCAGTACTTC
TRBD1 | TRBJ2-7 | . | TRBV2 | CASSQQQGVYEQYF | TGTGCCAGCAGCCAACAACAGGGGGTCTACGAGCAGTACTTC
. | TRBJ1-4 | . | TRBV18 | CASSPRRDNEKLFF | TGTGCCAGCTCACCCCGAAGAGATAATGAAAAACTGTTTTTT
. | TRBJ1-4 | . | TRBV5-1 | CASSLDVIPNEKLFF | TGCGCCAGCAGCTTGGATGTCATTCCTAATGAAAAACTGTTTTTT
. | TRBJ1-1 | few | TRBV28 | CASSPGQMTEAFF | TGTGCCAGCAGCCCTGGACAGATGACTGAAGCTTTCTTT
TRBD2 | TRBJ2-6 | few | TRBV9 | CASSVGGSGRVSGANVLTF | TGTGCCAGCAGCGTAGGAGGTAGCGGGAGGGTCTCTGGGGCCAACGTCCTGACTTTC
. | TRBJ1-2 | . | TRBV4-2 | CASSQPDSYGYTF | TGTGCCAGCAGCCAACCGGACAGCTATGGCTACACCTTC
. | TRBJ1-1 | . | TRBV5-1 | CASSLTGTLFSGGEAFF | TGCGCCAGCAGCTTGACAGGGACCCTCTTCAGTGGGGGTGAAGCTTTCTTT
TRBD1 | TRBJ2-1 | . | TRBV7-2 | CASSPVGTGVGNEQFF | TGTGCCAGCAGCCCTGTGGGGACAGGGGTGGGAAATGAGCAGTTCTTC
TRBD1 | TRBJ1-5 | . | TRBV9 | CASSGGQGGQPQHF | TGTGCCAGCAGCGGGGGACAGGGAGGGCAGCCCCAGCATTTT
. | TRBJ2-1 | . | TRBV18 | CASSPTLARDSNEQFF | TGTGCCAGCTCACCAACACTAGCTAGGGATAGCAATGAGCAGTTCTTC
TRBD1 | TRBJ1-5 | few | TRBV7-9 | CASSLGTGSNQPQHF | TGTGCCAGCAGCCTCGGGACAGGGAGCAATCAGCCCCAGCATTTT
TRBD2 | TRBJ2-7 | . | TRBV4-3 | CASSLRTGGEQYF | TGCGCCAGCAGCCTCAGGACGGGGGGTGAGCAGTACTTC
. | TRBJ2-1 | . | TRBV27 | CASSLWAGELEQFF | TGTGCCAGCAGTTTATGGGCAGGGGAGCTTGAGCAGTTCTTC
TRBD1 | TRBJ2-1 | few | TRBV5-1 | CASSQNFGTENNEQFF | TGCGCCAGCAGCCAGAATTTCGGGACAGAAAACAATGAGCAGTTCTTC
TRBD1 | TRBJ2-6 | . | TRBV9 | CASSVAGTGGSPGANVLTF | TGTGCCAGCAGCGTCGCCGGGACAGGGGGCTCCCCTGGGGCCAACGTCCTGACTTTC
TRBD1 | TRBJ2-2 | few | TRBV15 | CATGQGLTGELFF | TGTGCCACCGGACAGGGGCTAACCGGGGAGCTGTTTTTT
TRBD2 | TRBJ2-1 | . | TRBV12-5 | CASRRGSYNEQFF | TGTGCTAGTAGGCGGGGGTCCTACAATGAGCAGTTCTTC
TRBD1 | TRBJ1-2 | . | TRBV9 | CASSSGTGNGYTF | TGTGCCAGCAGCTCCGGGACAGGGAACGGCTACACCTTC
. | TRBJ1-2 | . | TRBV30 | CAWNSRGAWYGYTF | TGTGCCTGGAATTCACGGGGGGCTTGGTATGGCTACACCTTC
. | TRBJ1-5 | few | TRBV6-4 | CASKTFRGSNQPQHF | TGTGCCAGCAAAACTTTCCGAGGTAGCAATCAGCCCCAGCATTTT
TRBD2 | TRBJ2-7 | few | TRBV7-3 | CASSFKFRPSRRERRGEQYF | TGTGCCAGCAGCTTCAAGTTCAGGCCGTCAAGGCGGGAGCGTCGGGGCGAGCAGTACTTC
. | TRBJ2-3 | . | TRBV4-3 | CASSQDQRPLRSTQYF | TGCGCCAGCAGCCAAGACCAGCGGCCCCTGCGGAGTACGCAGTATTTT
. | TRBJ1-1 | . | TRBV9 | CASSVGRAGAFF | TGTGCCAGCAGCGTAGGAAGAGCCGGAGCTTTCTTT
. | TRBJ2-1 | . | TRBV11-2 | CASSTPLGGAYNEQFF | TGTGCCAGCAGCACCCCCCTCGGGGGAGCTTACAATGAGCAGTTCTTC
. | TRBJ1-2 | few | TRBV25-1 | CASRDSDNYGYTF | TGTGCCAGCAGGGACTCCGATAACTATGGCTACACCTTC
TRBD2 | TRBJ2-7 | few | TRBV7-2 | CASSHGGLAGVWF | TGTGCCAGCAGCCACGGGGGGTTAGCGGGAGTGTGGTTC
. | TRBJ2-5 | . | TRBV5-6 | CASSPGTQTQYF | TGTGCCAGCAGCCCCGGGACTCAGACCCAGTACTTC
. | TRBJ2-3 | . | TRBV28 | CASTGVGTDTQYF | TGTGCCAGCACGGGAGTCGGCACAGATACGCAGTATTTT
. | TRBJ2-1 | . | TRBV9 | CASSRRGDRSYNEQFF | TGTGCCAGCAGCCGCAGGGGCGACAGGTCCTACAATGAGCAGTTCTTC
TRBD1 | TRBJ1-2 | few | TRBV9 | CASSAGDRLNYGYTF | TGTGCCAGCAGCGCCGGGGACAGATTAAACTATGGCTACACCTTC
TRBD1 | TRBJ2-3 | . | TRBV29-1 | CSVQTGQEYTDTQYF | TGCAGCGTACAAACAGGACAGGAATACACAGATACGCAGTATTTT
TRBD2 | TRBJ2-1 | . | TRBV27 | CASSLEGLAGNEQFF | TGTGCCAGCAGCCTAGAGGGACTAGCGGGCAATGAGCAGTTCTTC
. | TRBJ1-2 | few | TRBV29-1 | CSVRDTYNYGYTF | TGCAGCGTTCGGGACACCTATAACTATGGCTACACCTTC
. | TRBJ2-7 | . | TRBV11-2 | CASSLTPRLDEQYF | TGTGCCAGCAGCTTAACGCCTCGGTTGGACGAGCAGTACTTC
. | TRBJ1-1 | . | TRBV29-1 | CSSRQADRANTEAFF | TGCAGCTCACGACAGGCCGACAGAGCGAACACTGAAGCTTTCTTT
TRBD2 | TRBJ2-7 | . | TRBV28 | CATFPAGLAQTYEQYF | TGTGCCACCTTTCCAGCGGGACTAGCGCAAACCTACGAGCAGTACTTC
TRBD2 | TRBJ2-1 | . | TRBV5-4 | CASSLDGRGAYNEQFF | TGTGCCAGCAGCTTGGACGGGAGGGGGGCCTACAATGAGCAGTTCTTC
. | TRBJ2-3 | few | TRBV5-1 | CASRRDTTDTQYF | TGCGCCAGCAGGAGGGATACCACAGATACGCAGTATTTT
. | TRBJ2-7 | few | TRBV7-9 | CASTEGGLRDLSYEQYF | TGTGCCAGCACCGAGGGGGGGCTGCGGGACCTCTCCTACGAGCAGTACTTC
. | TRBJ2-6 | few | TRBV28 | CASSVRASGANVLTF | TGTGCCAGCAGCGTCAGGGCGTCCGGGGCCAACGTCCTGACTTTC
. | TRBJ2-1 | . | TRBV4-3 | CASSYQRRANSYNEQFF | TGCGCCAGCAGTTATCAACGGCGGGCCAACTCCTACAATGAGCAGTTCTTC
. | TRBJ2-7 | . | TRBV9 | CASSVGAGYEQYF | TGTGCCAGCAGCGTCGGAGCGGGTTACGAGCAGTACTTC
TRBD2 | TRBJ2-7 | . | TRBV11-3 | CASSPGTSGPLREQYF | TGTGCCAGCAGCCCCGGGACTAGCGGGCCCCTTCGGGAGCAGTACTTC
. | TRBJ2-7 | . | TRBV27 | CASSLNRDSSHEQYF | TGTGCCAGCAGTCTTAACCGGGACTCTAGCCACGAGCAGTACTTC
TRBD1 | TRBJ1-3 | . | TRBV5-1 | CASSTGTEGNTIYF | TGCGCCAGCAGCACCGGGACAGAAGGAAACACCATATATTTT
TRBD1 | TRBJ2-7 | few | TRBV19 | CASEGQSYEQYF | TGTGCCAGCGAGGGACAGTCCTACGAGCAGTACTTC
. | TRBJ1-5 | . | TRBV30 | CAWSVRGGQPQHF | TGTGCCTGGAGTGTTAGGGGTGGCCAGCCCCAGCATTTT
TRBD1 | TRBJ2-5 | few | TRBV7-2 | CASSVAGTGRETQYF | TGTGCCAGCAGCGTGGCCGGGACAGGGAGGGAGACCCAGTACTTC
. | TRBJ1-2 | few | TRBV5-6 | CASSLRSGDGYTF | TGTGCCAGCAGCTTGCGAAGCGGGGATGGCTACACCTTC